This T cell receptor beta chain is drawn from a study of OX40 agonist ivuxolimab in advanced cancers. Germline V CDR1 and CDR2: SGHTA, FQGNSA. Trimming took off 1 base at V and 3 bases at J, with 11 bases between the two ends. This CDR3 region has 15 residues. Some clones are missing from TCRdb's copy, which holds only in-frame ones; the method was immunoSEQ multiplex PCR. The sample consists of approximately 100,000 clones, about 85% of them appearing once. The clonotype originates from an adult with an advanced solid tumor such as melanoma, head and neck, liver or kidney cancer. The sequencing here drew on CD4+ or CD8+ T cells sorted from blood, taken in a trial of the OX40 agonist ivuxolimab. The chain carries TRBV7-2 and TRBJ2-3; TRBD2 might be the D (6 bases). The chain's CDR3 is CASSLVVGSTDTQYF. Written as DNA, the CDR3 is TGTGCCAGCAGCTTAGTGGTCGGGAGTACAGATACGCAGTATTTT.